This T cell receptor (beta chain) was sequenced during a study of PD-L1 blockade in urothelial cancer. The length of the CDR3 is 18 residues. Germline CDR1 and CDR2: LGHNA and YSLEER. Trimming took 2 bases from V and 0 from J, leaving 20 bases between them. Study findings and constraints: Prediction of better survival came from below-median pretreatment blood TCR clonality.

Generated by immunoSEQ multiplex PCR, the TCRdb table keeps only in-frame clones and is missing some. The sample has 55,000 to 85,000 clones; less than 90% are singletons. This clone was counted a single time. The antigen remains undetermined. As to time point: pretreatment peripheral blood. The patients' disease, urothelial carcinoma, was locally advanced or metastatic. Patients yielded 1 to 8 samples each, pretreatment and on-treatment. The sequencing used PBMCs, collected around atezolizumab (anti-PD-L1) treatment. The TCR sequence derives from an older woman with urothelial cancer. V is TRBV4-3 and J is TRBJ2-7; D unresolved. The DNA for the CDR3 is TGCGCCAGCAGCCAAAGTTTATCTCGTGCAGGAAGCTCCTACGAGCAGTACTTC. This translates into CASSQSLSRAGSSYEQYF.